This T cell receptor (beta chain) was sequenced for a study of Tregs in tolerant kidney transplant recipients. Germline V gives CDR1 SEHNR, CDR2 FQNEAQ (reference sequence). CDR3 length: 14 residues. The germline V and J ends were trimmed by 4 bases and 0 bases, with 8 bases remaining between them. Generated by immunoSEQ multiplex PCR, the TCRdb table keeps only in-frame clones and is missing some. There are more than 60,000 clones in the sample; around 98% occur only once, and roughly 0.59% lies in the top ten. The sample in question was CD4+ T cells from blood, obtained before the transplant. The TCR comes from a human donor who received a combined kidney and bone marrow transplant. This sequence joins TRBV7-9 and TRBJ2-3; no definite D call. For the CDR3, the DNA is TGTGCCAGCAGCTCGCTATTAAGCACAGATACGCAGTATTTT. It is translated as CASSSLLSTDTQYF.